This T cell receptor beta chain is drawn from a study of blood T cell repertoires in COVID-19. The ends were cut back, 3 bases at V and 2 bases at J, with 7 bases in the middle. CDR1 is GTSNPN, CDR2 SVGIG, per germline (reference sequence). The CDR3 totals 12 residues. Assay used: immunoSEQ multiplex PCR; TCRdb lists only in-frame clones, some missing. The table has under 200,000 clones, 65% to 80% seen once. The chain couples TRBV30 to TRBJ1-2; unclear D gene. Sequencing was carried out using peripheral blood. This TCR was recovered from a man aged 55 to 70 with acute or convalescent COVID-19. CDR3 bases: TGTGCCTGGAGAGACAACAACTATGGCTACACCTTC. It encodes CAWRDNNYGYTF.